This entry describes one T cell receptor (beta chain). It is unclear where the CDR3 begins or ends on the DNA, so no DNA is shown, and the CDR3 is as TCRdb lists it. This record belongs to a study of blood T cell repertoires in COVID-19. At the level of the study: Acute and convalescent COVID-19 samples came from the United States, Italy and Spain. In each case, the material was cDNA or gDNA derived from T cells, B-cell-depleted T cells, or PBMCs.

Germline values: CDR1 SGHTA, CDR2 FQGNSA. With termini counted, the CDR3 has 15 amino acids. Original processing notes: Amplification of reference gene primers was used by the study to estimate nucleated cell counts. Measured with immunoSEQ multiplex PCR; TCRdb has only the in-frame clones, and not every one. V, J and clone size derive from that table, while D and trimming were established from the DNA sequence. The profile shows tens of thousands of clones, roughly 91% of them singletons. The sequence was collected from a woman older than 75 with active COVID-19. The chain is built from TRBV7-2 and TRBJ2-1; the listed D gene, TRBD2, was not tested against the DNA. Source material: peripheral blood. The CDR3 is CASSYTFGGGLEQFF.